This T cell receptor (beta chain) comes out of a study of blood T cell repertoires in COVID-19. At the level of the study: Donors in the United States, Italy and Spain gave samples during acute or convalescent COVID-19. In each case, the material was cDNA or gDNA derived from T cells, B-cell-depleted T cells, or PBMCs.

J gave up 5 bases and V 7 bases, and 1 base lay outside the gene matches. Germline lookup yields CDR1 KGHDR and CDR2 SFDVKD. This CDR3 is built from 12 residues. Per the study methods: Amplifying reference gene primers gave estimates of nucleated cell counts. Here immunoSEQ multiplex PCR was the method, and the copy in TCRdb shows in-frame clones only, minus some. That table is the source of V, J and clone size, and D and trimming were worked out from the DNA. This sample yields some 270,000 clones, of which around 86% are seen a single time; around 1.5% belongs to the top ten. The receptor's source is a woman aged 55-70 years who had recovered from COVID-19. The source material was peripheral blood. This chain connects TRBV24-1 to TRBJ2-5, with 9 nucleotides matching TRBD1. CDR3 residues: CATRGTGETQYF. The DNA of the CDR3 is TGTGCCACCAGAGGGACAGGGGAGACCCAGTACTTC.